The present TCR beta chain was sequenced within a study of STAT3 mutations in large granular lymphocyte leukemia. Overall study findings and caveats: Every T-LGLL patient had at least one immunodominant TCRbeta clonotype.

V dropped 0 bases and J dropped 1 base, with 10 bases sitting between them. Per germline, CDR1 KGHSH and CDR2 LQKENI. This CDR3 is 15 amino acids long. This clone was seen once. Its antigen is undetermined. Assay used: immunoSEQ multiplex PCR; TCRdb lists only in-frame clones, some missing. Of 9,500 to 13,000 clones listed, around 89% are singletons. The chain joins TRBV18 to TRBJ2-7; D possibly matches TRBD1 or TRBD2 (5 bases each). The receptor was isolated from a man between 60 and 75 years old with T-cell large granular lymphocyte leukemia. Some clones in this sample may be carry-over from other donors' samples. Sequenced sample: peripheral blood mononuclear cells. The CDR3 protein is CASSPPGAGSYEQYF. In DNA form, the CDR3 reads TGTGCCAGCTCACCACCCGGGGCCGGATCCTACGAGCAGTACTTC.